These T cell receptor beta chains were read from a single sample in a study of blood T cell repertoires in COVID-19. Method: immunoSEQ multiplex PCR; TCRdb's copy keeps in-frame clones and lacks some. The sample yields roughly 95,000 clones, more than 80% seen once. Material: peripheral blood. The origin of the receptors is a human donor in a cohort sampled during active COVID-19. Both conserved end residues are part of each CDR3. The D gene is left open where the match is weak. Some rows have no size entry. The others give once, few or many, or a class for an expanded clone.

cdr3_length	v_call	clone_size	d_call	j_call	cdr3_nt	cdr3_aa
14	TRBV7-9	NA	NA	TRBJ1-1	TGTGCCAGCAGTCCGGGACTAATGAACACTGAAGCTTTCTTT	CASSPGLMNTEAFF
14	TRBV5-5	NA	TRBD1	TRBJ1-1	TGTGCCAGCAGCTTGGACAGGGGGAACACTGAAGCTTTCTTT	CASSLDRGNTEAFF
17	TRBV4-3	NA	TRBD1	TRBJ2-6	TGCGCCAGCAGCCAGAGAACAGGGGGCTCTGGGGCCAACGTCCTGACTTTC	CASSQRTGGSGANVLTF
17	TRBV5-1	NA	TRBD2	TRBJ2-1	TGCGCCAGCAGCTTGGATAGCGGGAGTGTCGCCTACAATGAGCAGTTCTTC	CASSLDSGSVAYNEQFF
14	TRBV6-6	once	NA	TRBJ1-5	TGTGCCAGCAGTCCCCAGGTCGGCCAACAGCCCCAGCATTTT	CASSPQVGQQPQHF
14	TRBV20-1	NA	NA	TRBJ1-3	TGCAGTGCTAGTGGCGGCTACTCTGGAAACACCATATATTTT	CSASGGYSGNTIYF
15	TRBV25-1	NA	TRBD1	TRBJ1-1	TGTGCCAGCAGTGAATACAGGGGGACTTTATCTGAAGCTTTCTTT	CASSEYRGTLSEAFF
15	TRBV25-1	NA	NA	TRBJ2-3	TGTGCCAGCAGTGAATCGGGGGACCACACAGATACGCAGTATTTT	CASSESGDHTDTQYF
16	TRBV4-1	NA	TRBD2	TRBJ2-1	TGCGCCAGCAGCTCACAATGGGCTAGCGGGAGGAATGAGCAGTTCTTC	CASSSQWASGRNEQFF
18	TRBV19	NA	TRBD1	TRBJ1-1	TGTGCCAGTAGTACTTGGACAGGGGGCTATCAACGACTCACTGAAGCTTTCTTT	CASSTWTGGYQRLTEAFF
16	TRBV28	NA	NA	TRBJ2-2	TGTGCCAGCAGTTTCGCGGGGGCCCAGAACACCGGGGAGCTGTTTTTT	CASSFAGAQNTGELFF
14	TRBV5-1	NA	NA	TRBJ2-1	TGCGCCAGCAGCTTGGGTGGGCTTTACAATGAGCAGTTCTTC	CASSLGGLYNEQFF
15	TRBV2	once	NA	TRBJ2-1	TGTGCCAGCAGTCCGCCGGGCCAGGGGGGCAATGAGCAGTTCTTC	CASSPPGQGGNEQFF
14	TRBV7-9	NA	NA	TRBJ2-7	TGTGCCAGCAGCTTAAACATTCCCTCCTACGAGCAGTACTTC	CASSLNIPSYEQYF
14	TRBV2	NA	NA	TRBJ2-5	TGTGCCAGCAGGGACTGGGACACCGAAGAGACCCAGTACTTC	CASRDWDTEETQYF
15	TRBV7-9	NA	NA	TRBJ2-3	TGTGCCAGCAGCCCCCAGGGGACCCTCACAGATACGCAGTATTTT	CASSPQGTLTDTQYF
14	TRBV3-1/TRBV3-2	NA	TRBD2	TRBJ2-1	TGTGCCAGCAGCTCCCTAGCGGGGGAAAGTGAGCAGTTCTTC	CASSSLAGESEQFF